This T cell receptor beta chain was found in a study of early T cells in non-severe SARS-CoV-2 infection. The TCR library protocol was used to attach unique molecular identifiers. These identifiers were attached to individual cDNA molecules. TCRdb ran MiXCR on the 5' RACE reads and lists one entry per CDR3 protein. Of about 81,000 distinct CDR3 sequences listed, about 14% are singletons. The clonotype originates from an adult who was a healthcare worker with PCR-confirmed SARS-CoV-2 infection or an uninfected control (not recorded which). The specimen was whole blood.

CDR3 residues: CASSLTTYNEQFF. In nucleotides, the CDR3 is TGCGCCAGCAGCTTGACTACATACAATGAGCAGTTCTTC. The J gene is TRBJ2-1, the V gene TRBV5-1; D gene unclear. CDR1 is SGHRS, CDR2 YFSETQ, per germline. The CDR3 spans 13 residues. Between the trimmed V and J ends, which lost 1 base and 4 bases, there was a span of 6 bases.